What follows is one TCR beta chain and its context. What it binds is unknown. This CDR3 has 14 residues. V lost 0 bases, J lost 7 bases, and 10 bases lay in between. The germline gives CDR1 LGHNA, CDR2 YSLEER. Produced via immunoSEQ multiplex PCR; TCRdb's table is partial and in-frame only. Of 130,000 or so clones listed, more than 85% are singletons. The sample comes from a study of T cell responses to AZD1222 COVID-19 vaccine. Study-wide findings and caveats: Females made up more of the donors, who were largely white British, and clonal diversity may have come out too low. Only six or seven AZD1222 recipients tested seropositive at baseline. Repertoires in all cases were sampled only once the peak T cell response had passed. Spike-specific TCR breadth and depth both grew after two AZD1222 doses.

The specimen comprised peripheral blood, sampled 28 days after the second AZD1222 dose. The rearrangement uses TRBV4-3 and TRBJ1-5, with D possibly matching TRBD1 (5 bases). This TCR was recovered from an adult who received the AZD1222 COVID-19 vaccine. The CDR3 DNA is TGCGCCAGCAGCCAAGATTGGGGGGGACAGCCCCAGCATTTT. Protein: CASSQDWGGQPQHF.